This T cell receptor beta chain was retrieved from a study of cytotoxic CD8 clonotypes in ibrutinib-treated CLL (dated by TCRdb to about 2021). For the study in its entirety: The cohort included about 15 treatment-naive and some twelve relapsed/refractory patients; under 18 were IGHV unmutated. Of the approximately 90 people in the trial, approximately 24 had longitudinal samples available. Partial responses were observed in about 25 patients and complete responses in 2; after a median follow-up of roughly 72 months, remission was maintained in 15 or so patients and progression was observed in approximately 12. Cryopreserved peripheral blood mononuclear cells were obtained prior to treatment, at the time of response, and at either disease progression or sustained remission. Samples at response were collected after a median of 12 months of treatment, with a range of about 6 to 40 months. Samples averaged roughly 260,000 productive templates and roughly 86,000 productive rearrangements. The full study reports these points: Baseline clonality exceeded that of age-matched healthy donors and correlated strongly with circulating CD8+ T-cell counts. Clonality rose at ibrutinib response, remained stable during sustained remission, and dropped back toward baseline at progression. Public clonotypes were rare and either contracted or stayed stable during treatment, and the rise in clonality at ibrutinib response reflected the expansion of private clonotypes. Sampling times were not matched between patients in sustained remission and patients whose disease was progressing, and lymph node repertoires were not examined.

On a MiSeq, deep resolution sequencing aimed for a depth between 1 in 1 million and 1 in 200,000 T cells, with each clonotype covered approximately 9.2x on average. The immunoSEQ hsTCRB Kit was used to generate the TCR beta libraries. Turning to the authors' computational methods: The data were analyzed with ImmunoSEQ Analyzer and ImmunoSEQ Data Assistant, and V, D and J gene assignments followed IMGT definitions. Clonality, with values ranging from 0 to 1, was calculated as one minus the normalized Shannon entropy of productive rearrangement frequencies. Public clonotype analysis was restricted to overrepresented clonotypes comprising at least 0.05% of each patient's repertoire. About a dozen repertoires from age-matched healthy donors, obtained from immuneACCESS, served as clonality controls. TCRdb mirrors the immuneACCESS table, restricted to in-frame sequences. Some clones are absent from its copies; in checked studies, under half trace to an unresolved V gene, and the reason for the others is unknown. D and trimming were read from the DNA, whereas the V and J calls and clone size are those reported in that table. This sample has roughly 23,000 clones in its table, and 78% of those were observed once. The top ten constitute more than 7% of the sample.

Approximately 2 micrograms of genomic DNA were extracted from cryopreserved PBMCs for TCR beta library preparation. Longitudinal blood samples from CLL patients on ibrutinib monotherapy were analyzed using high-throughput TCR beta sequencing. The patients were enrolled in a single-center, open-label phase 2 trial of ibrutinib monotherapy. From cysteine to phenylalanine, the CDR3 is 15 amino acids long. Left in the record is the CDR3 DNA by itself, 45 bases read in frame from the first base. V is shortened by 2 bases, J by 5 bases, and the region joining them spans 13 bases. The germline V gene specifies KGHSH as CDR1 and LQKENI as CDR2. In its sample, this clone was seen a few times. Its antigen is still unknown. Per-nucleotide qualities are absent, and no much larger clonotype sits a single base away.

This sequence uses TRBV18 and TRBJ2-1, with the D call perhaps TRBD1 or TRBD2, as 5 bases match in each case. Sequencing was performed on PBMCs, taken before ibrutinib treatment. The clonotype originates from a human donor with chronic lymphocytic leukemia. CDR3 reads: CASSPRGVTDNEQFF. The bases read TGTGCCAGCTCACCAAGAGGGGTGACAGACAATGAGCAGTTCTTC.